The T cell receptor beta chain described here comes from a study of patients and donors after allogeneic stem cell transplantation. The V end lost 6 bases, the J end lost 6 bases, and 14 bases lay between the germline ends. CDR3 length equals 13 residues. CDR1 is MNHNY and CDR2 is SVGAGI in the germline V gene (reference sequence). MiXCR, applied by TCRdb to the RT-PCR reads, yields one record per CDR3 protein. The table includes roughly 940,000 distinct CDR3 sequences, roughly 18% detected once. A few counts support this clonotype. The material sequenced was blood, either unsorted or a sorted T cell fraction (not recorded which). The V and J genes are TRBV6-6 and TRBJ1-1; no firm D call. The TCR was taken from a human donor who was either an allogeneic HSCT recipient or a stem cell or donor lymphocyte infusion donor (not recorded which). It is not recorded whose cells these are; they may come from a transplant donor. In nucleotides, the CDR3 is TGTGCCAGCAGCCCTAGACCGTTGTCTGAAGCTTTCTTT. Translating gives CASSPRPLSEAFF.